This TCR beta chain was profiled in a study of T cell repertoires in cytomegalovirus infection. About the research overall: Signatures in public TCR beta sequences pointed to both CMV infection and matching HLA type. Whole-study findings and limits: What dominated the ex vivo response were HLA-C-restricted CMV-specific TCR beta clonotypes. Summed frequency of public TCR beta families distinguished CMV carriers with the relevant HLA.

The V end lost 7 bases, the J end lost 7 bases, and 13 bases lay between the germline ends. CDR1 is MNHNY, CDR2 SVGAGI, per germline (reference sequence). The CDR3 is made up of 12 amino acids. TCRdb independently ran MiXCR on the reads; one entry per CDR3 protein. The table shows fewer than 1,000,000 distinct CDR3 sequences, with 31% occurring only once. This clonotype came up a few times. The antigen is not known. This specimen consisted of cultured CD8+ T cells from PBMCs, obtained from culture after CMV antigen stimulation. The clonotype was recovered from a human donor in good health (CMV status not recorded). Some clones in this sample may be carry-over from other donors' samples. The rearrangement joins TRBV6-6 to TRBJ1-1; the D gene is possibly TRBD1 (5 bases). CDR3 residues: CASTEWDYEAFF. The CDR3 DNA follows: TGTGCCAGCACCGAGTGGGACTATGAAGCTTTCTTT.